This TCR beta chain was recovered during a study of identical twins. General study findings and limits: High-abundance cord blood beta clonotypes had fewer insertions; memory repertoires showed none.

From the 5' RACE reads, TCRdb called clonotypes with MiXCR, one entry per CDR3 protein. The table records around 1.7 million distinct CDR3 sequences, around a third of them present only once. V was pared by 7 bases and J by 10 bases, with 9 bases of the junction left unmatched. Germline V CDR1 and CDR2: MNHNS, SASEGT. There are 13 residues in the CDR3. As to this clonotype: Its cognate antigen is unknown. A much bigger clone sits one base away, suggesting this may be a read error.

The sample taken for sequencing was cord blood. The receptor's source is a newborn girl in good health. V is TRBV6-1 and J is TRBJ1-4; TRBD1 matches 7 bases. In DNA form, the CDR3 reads TGTGCCAGCATTAGGACAGGCGGTGGAAAACTGTTTTTT. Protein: CASIRTGGGKLFF.